This paragraph reports one T cell receptor (beta chain). Original analysis: Reference gene primers were amplified, and this amplification served to estimate nucleated cell counts. Clones were read by immunoSEQ multiplex PCR, and TCRdb kept only the in-frame ones, dropping some. The V and J calls and the clone size are those of that table, but D and trimming were determined from the DNA. The sample yields 150,000 to 200,000 clones, roughly nine tenths seen once. The record originates from a study of blood T cell repertoires in COVID-19. Study in general: Spain, Italy and the United States supplied samples that represented acute and convalescent COVID-19. In each case, the material was cDNA or gDNA derived from T cells, B-cell-depleted T cells, or PBMCs.

The clonotype comes from a young man with acute or convalescent COVID-19. The specimen sequenced was peripheral blood.

For the CDR3, the DNA is TGTGCCAGCAGTGCGCGGGGGCTTAGCAATCAGCCCCAGCATTTT. Translating it yields CASSARGLSNQPQHF. The gene calls are TRBV27 and TRBJ1-5; maybe TRBD1 (6 bases). Germline-derived CDR1 and CDR2 are MNHEY and SMNVEV (reference sequence). This CDR3 spans 15 amino acids. Trimming left V 5 bases short and J 0 bases short, with 11 bases between.